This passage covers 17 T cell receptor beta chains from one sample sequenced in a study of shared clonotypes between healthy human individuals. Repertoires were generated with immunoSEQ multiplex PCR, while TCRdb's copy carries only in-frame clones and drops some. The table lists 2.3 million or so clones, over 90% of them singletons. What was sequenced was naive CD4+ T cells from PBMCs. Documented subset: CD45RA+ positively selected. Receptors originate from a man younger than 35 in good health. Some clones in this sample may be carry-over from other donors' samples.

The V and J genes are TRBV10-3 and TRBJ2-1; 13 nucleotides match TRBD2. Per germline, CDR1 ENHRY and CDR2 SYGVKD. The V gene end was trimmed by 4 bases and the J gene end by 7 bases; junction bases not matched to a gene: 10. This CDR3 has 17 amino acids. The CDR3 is CAISGGLAGVFRNEQFF. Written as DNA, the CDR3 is TGTGCCATCAGTGGAGGACTAGCGGGAGTATTTCGAAATGAGCAGTTCTTC.

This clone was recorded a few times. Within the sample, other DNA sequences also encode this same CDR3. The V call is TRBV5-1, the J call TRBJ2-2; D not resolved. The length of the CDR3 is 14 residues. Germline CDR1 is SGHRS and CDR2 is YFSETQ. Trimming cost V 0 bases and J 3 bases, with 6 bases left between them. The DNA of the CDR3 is TGCGCCAGCAGCTTGGCCGGAGACACCGGGGAGCTGTTTTTT. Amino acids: CASSLAGDTGELFF.

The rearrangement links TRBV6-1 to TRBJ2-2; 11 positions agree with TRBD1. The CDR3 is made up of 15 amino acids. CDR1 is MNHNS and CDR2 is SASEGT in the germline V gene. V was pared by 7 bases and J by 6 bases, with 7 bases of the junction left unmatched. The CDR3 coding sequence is TGTGCCAGCAATACCGGGACAGGGGGACCCGGGGAGCTGTTTTTT. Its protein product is CASNTGTGGPGELFF.

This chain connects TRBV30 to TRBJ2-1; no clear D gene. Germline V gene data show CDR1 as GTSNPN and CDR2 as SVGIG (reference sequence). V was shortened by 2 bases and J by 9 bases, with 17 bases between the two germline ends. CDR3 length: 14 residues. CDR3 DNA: TGTGCCTGGAGTCGGGTTCTAGGGTCTGGTGAGCAGTTCTTC. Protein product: CAWSRVLGSGEQFF.

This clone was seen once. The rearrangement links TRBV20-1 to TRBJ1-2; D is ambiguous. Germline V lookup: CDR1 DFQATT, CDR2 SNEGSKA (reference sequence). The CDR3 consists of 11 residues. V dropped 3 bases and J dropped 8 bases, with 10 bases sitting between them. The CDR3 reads CSASPRGGYTF. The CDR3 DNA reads TGCAGTGCTAGCCCCCGGGGAGGCTACACCTTC.

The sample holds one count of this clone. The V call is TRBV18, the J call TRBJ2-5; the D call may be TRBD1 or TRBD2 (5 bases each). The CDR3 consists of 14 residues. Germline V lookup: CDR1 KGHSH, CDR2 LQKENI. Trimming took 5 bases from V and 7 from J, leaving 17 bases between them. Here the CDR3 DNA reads TGTGCCAGCTCATCAAACCGGGACCTTGGGACCCAGTACTTC. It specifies CASSSNRDLGTQYF.

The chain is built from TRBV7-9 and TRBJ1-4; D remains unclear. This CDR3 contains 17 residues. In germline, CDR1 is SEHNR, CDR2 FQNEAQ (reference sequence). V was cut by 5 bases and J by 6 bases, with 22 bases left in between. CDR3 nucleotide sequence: TGTGCCAGCAGCACTAAGGGCTCGCACACACGTCATGAAAAACTGTTTTTT. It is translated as CASSTKGSHTRHEKLFF.

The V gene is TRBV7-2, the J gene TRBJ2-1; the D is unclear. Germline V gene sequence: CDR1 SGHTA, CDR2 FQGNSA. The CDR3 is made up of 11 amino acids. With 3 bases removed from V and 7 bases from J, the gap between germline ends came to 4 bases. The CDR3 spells CASSFWNEQFF. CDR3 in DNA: TGTGCCAGCAGCTTCTGGAATGAGCAGTTCTTC.

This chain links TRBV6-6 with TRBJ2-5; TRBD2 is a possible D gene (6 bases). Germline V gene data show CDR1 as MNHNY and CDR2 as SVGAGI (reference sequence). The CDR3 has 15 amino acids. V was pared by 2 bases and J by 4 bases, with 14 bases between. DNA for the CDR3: TGTGCCAGCAGTTACGTCGCGGGAATGGTAGAGACCCAGTACTTC. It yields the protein CASSYVAGMVETQYF.

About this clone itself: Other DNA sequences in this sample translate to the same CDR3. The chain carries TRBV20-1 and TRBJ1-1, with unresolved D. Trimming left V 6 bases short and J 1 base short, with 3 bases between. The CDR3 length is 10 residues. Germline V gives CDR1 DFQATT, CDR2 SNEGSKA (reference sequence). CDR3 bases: TGCAGTGCCCCGAACACTGAAGCTTTCTTT. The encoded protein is CSAPNTEAFF.

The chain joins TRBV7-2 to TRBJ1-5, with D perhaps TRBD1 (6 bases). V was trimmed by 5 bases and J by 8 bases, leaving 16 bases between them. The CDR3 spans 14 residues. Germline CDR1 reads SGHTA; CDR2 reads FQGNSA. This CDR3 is CASSPRGGAEPQHF. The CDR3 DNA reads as TGTGCCAGCAGCCCTAGGGGGGGCGCGGAGCCCCAGCATTTT.

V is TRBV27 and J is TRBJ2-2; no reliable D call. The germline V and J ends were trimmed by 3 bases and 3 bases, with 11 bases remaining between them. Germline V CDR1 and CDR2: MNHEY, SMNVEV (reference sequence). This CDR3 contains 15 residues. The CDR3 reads CASSFSPLYTGELFF. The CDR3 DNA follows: TGTGCCAGCAGTTTCTCCCCTCTTTACACCGGGGAGCTGTTTTTT.

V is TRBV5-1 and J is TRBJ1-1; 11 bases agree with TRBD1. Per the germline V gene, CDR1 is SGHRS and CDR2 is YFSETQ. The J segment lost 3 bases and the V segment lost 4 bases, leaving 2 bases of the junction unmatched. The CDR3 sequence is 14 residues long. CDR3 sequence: CASSGDRGDTEAFF. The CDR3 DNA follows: TGCGCCAGCAGCGGGGACAGGGGGGACACTGAAGCTTTCTTT.

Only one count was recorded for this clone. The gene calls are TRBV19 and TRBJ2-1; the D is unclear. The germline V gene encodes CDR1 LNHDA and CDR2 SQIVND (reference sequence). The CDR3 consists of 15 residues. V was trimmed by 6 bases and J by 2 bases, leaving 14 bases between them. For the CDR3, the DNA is TGTGCCAGTAGCCCATCCGCGACGGCCTACAATGAGCAGTTCTTC. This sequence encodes CASSPSATAYNEQFF.

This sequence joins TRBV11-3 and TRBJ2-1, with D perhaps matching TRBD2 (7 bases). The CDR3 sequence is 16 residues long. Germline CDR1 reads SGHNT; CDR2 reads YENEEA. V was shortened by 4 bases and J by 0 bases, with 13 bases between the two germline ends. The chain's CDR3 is CASSSYRGGSYNEQFF. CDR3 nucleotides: TGTGCCAGCAGCTCATATAGGGGGGGCTCCTACAATGAGCAGTTCTTC.

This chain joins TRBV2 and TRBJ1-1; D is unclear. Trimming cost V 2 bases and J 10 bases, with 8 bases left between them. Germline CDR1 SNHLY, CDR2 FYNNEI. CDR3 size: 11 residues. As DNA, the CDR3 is TGTGCCAGCAGTGAAACCAGTGTAGCTTTCTTT. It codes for CASSETSVAFF.

The DNA for the CDR3 is TGCGCCAGCAGCTATATAGCGGGCGCGAACACCGGGGAGCTGTTTTTT. Its protein product is CASSYIAGANTGELFF. The chain couples TRBV5-1 to TRBJ2-2, with 7 positions matching TRBD2. Germline trimming cut 3 bases from V and 0 bases from J; bases unmatched to any gene: 5. The CDR3 has 16 amino acids. Germline assignment: CDR1 SGHRS and CDR2 YFSETQ.